The sequence of this T cell receptor beta chain was determined in a study of blood T cell repertoires in COVID-19. Study information: Nucleic acid was either cDNA or gDNA, and it came from T cells, B-cell-depleted T cells, or PBMCs.

V dropped 6 bases and J dropped 4; count of bases not matched to a gene: 15. CDR1 and CDR2 from the germline V gene are WSHSY and SAAADI. This CDR3 has 17 residues. Sequencing used immunoSEQ multiplex PCR; TCRdb keeps in-frame clones, though not all of them. The sample records about 180,000 clones, around 88% being singletons. The sample comprised peripheral blood. The chain links TRBV10-2 to TRBJ2-1; 7 nucleotides agree with TRBD1. The receptor comes from a woman aged 30 to 39 with acute or convalescent COVID-19. CDR3 residues: CASRGYRGLEPYNEQFF. The DNA for the CDR3 is TGCGCCAGCAGGGGGTACAGGGGTTTGGAACCGTACAATGAGCAGTTCTTC.